This section outlines one T cell receptor (beta chain) sequence together with its context. Its antigen is undetermined. The germline V gene encodes CDR1 SEHNR and CDR2 FQNEAQ (reference sequence). The length of the CDR3 is 15 residues. J lost 3 bases, V lost 7 bases, and 4 bases had no gene match. The sample belongs to a study of CD4 T cells in relation to SARS-CoV-2 and coronaviruses. Whole-study results and caveats: Monoreactive clones expanded significantly more to SARS-CoV-2 than crossreactive clones did.

Repertoires were generated with immunoSEQ multiplex PCR, while TCRdb's copy carries only in-frame clones and drops some. Among about 36,000 clones, 77% were seen once, and the ten largest hold 2.5% to 3%. Sorted naive or memory CD4+ cells met CEF peptides for over 8 days. This chain uses TRBV7-9 with TRBJ2-3; 13 bases map to TRBD2. The receptor was derived from an adult with COVID-19. The sequenced sample was memory CD4+ T cells from PBMCs, cultured in vitro. The CDR3 DNA reads as TGTGCCAGCACCGGGACTAGCGGGACGACAGATACGCAGTATTTT. As protein: CASTGTSGTTDTQYF.